The 27 T cell receptor beta chains reported below all come from one sample, sequenced in a study of molecular identifiers for immune sequencing clone quantification. TCRdb re-derived calls from the PCR reads in MiXCR, one entry per CDR3 protein. This table has more than 10,000 distinct CDR3 sequences, about 17% appearing once. The sample consisted of naive CD8+ T cells from blood, with Jurkat cell RNA spiked in. Subset defined: FACS-sorted CD8+CD4-CCR7+CD45RA+ naive T cells. These receptors came from a human donor in good health. Some libraries in this study had Jurkat cell RNA spiked in.

In its sample, this clonotype was seen a few times. The chain joins TRBV12-3 or TRBV12-4 to TRBJ1-1; D gene uncertain. This CDR3 contains 12 residues. Trimming shortened V by 7 bases and J by 1 base, and 7 bases separated the two germline ends. DNA of the CDR3: TGTGCCAGCATCCCCCGGAACACTGAAGCTTTCTTT. Translated, it gives CASIPRNTEAFF.

V and J are TRBV7-2 and TRBJ2-1; 7 nucleotides align to TRBD1. The V gene end was trimmed by 1 base and the J gene end by 8 bases; junction bases not matched to a gene: 8. The CDR3 length is 15 residues. Germline CDR1 is SGHTA and CDR2 is FQGNSA. Written as DNA, the CDR3 is TGTGCCAGCAGCTTAGTAGGGGGCGAGGGCGATGAGCAGTTCTTC. Amino acid sequence: CASSLVGGEGDEQFF.

This clonotype was found a few times. A single base separates this from a much larger clone, so it may be a read error. The genes are TRBV27 and TRBJ2-3; no clear D gene. In germline, CDR1 is MNHEY, CDR2 SMNVEV (reference sequence). CDR3 length: 15 amino acids. V shed 3 bases and J shed 5 bases, with 15 bases lying between them. Here the CDR3 DNA reads TGTGCCAGCAGTTTCAGCACGGGTCGTTTAGATACGCAGTATTTT. It encodes CASSFSTGRLDTQYF.

This clonotype is classed as medium-sized. The rearrangement joins TRBV6-2 or TRBV6-3 to TRBJ2-7; TRBD2 matches at 12 bases. V lost 10 bases, J lost 2 bases, and 6 bases stayed unmatched. CDR1 is MNHEY and CDR2 is SVGEGT in the germline V gene. CDR3 length equals 14 residues. The CDR3 DNA reads TGTGCCACCAGCACTAGCGGGAGGACCTACGAGCAGTACTTC. Its translation is CATSTSGRTYEQYF.

Ten or more counts support this clonotype. The chain couples TRBV4-1 to TRBJ2-7, with 8 positions matching TRBD1. This CDR3 has 14 residues. Trimming removed 1 base from V and 6 bases from J; junction bases left unmatched: 5. In germline, CDR1 is MGHRA, CDR2 YSYEKL. CDR3 nucleotide sequence: TGCGCCAGCAGCCAAGGGACAGGGACCCTCGAGCAGTACTTC. Its translation: CASSQGTGTLEQYF.

This clonotype was counted many times. The chain is built from TRBV6-5 and TRBJ2-2, with a tentative D call TRBD2 (5 bases). CDR1 and CDR2 from the germline V gene are MNHEY and SVGAGI. The CDR3 covers 16 residues. The V end lost 3 bases, the J end lost 5 bases, and 16 bases lay between the germline ends. CDR3 DNA sequence: TGTGCCAGCAGTTATTCTGGCGGGTTGGTTACCGGGGAGCTGTTTTTT. It codes for CASSYSGGLVTGELFF.

Sample share makes this clonotype medium-sized (0.01 to 0.1%). The gene calls are TRBV24-1 and TRBJ2-3; D uncertain. From germline, CDR1 is KGHDR and CDR2 SFDVKD. The germline V and J ends were trimmed by 4 bases and 4 bases, with 17 bases remaining between them. This CDR3 is 16 amino acids long. The DNA for the CDR3 is TGTGCCACCAGTGAAGTCGACATCTCTGGAGCAGATACGCAGTATTTT. It is translated as CATSEVDISGADTQYF.

By share, this clonotype ranks as medium-sized. This rearrangement joins TRBV6-6 to TRBJ1-6; D call uncertain. The CDR3 has 17 amino acids. Looked up from germline, CDR1 is MNHNY and CDR2 is SVGAGI (reference sequence). V lost 0 bases and J 2 bases, leaving 11 bases between the germline ends. The CDR3 sequence: CASSYSPGLAYNSPLHF. Here the CDR3 DNA reads TGTGCCAGCAGTTACTCGCCGGGCCTGGCCTATAATTCACCCCTCCACTTT.

Judged by abundance, this clonotype is medium-sized. CDR3: CASSSGGAGNQPQHF. The CDR3 DNA reads as TGTGCCAGCAGCTCAGGGGGCGCCGGAAATCAGCCCCAGCATTTT. This sequence joins TRBV7-8 and TRBJ1-5, with 8 bases that match TRBD1. V trimming: 4 bases; J trimming: 4 bases; junction bases outside the gene matches: 6. The length of the CDR3 is 15 residues. Per the germline V gene, CDR1 is SGHVS and CDR2 is FQNEAQ.

This clonotype is medium-sized (0.01 to 0.1%). This sequence joins TRBV30 and TRBJ2-3; 7 nucleotides agree with TRBD1. The CDR3 loop spans 16 amino acids. V was clipped by 5 bases and J by 2 bases; unmatched bases: 13. CDR1 is GTSNPN, CDR2 SVGIG, per germline (reference sequence). CDR3 residues: CAWLGIGTVHTDTQYF. CDR3 DNA: TGTGCCTGGCTGGGGATCGGGACAGTTCACACAGATACGCAGTATTTT. Using reference TRBV30 and TRBJ2-3 for the parts outside the CDR3, the full variable domain is SQTIHQWPATLVQPVGSPLSLECTVEGTSNPNLYWYRQAAGRGLQLLFYSVGIGQISSEVPQNLSASRPQDRQFILSSKKLLLSDSGFYLCAWLGIGTVHTDTQYFGPGTRLTVL.

V and J are TRBV4-3 and TRBJ1-6, with unresolved D. The ends were cut back, 3 bases at V and 6 bases at J, with 15 bases in the middle. Per germline, CDR1 LGHNA and CDR2 YSLEER. The CDR3 loop spans 16 amino acids. CDR3 nucleotides: TGCGCCAGCAGCCAGGATGGAGGCAGTCGTAATTCACCCCTCCACTTT. Protein product: CASSQDGGSRNSPLHF.

By share, this clonotype counts as medium-sized (0.01 to 0.1%). This chain links TRBV3-1 with TRBJ1-6; D uncertain. Trimming pared 3 bases from V and 6 bases from J, leaving 3 bases between. Germline V gene sequence: CDR1 LGHDT, CDR2 YNNKEL (reference sequence). This CDR3 has 12 amino acids. The CDR3 DNA sequence: TGTGCCAGCAGCCAGATTAATTCACCCCTCCACTTT. It specifies CASSQINSPLHF. The full variable domain, completed using reference TRBV3-1 and TRBJ1-6, is DTAVSQTPKYLVTQMGNDKSIKCEQNLGHDTMYWYKQDSKKFLKIMFSYNNKELIINETVPNRFSPKSPDKAHLNLHINSLELGDSAVYFCASSQINSPLHFGNGTRLTVT.

This clonotype ranks as medium-sized. The V gene is TRBV20-1, the J gene TRBJ2-7; 13 bases line up with TRBD2. This CDR3 has 16 amino acids. Germline CDR1 and CDR2: DFQATT and SNEGSKA (reference sequence). After removal of 2 bases from V and 5 bases from J, the junction contained 9 bases not matched to a gene. The CDR3 loop reads CSARFRRTSGSHEQYF. In DNA form, the CDR3 reads TGCAGTGCTAGATTCCGCAGGACTAGCGGGAGCCACGAGCAGTACTTC.

This clonotype is deemed medium-sized. The V and J genes are TRBV6-4 and TRBJ2-1; 10 bases are a match to TRBD2. Germline CDR1 and CDR2: MRHNA and SNTAGT. The CDR3 is 15 residues long. Germline trimming cut 7 bases from V and 5 bases from J; bases unmatched to any gene: 8. In DNA, the CDR3 is TGTGCCAGCAAAGCGGGAGGGCCATGGGACAATGAGCAGTTCTTC. Protein product: CASKAGGPWDNEQFF.

This clonotype showed up many times. This CDR3 is CASSTRTAQETQYF. The CDR3 DNA sequence: TGTGCCAGCAGCACAAGGACAGCGCAAGAGACCCAGTACTTC. The chain recombines TRBV7-9 with TRBJ2-5; D is perhaps TRBD1 (6 bases). Germline values: CDR1 SEHNR, CDR2 FQNEAQ (reference sequence). The CDR3 is made up of 14 amino acids. V shed 5 bases and J shed 2 bases, with 12 bases lying between them.

This clonotype showed up many times. V usage is TRBV4-1 and J usage is TRBJ1-2; D is unresolved. Germline V gene lookup returns CDR1 MGHRA and CDR2 YSYEKL. Trimming took off 3 bases at V and 7 bases at J, with 12 bases between the two ends. This CDR3 is built from 13 residues. CDR3 amino acids: CASSQGGPFGYTF. The CDR3, as DNA: TGCGCCAGCAGCCAGGGAGGTCCGTTTGGCTACACCTTC.

Concerning this clonotype itself: No conserved phenylalanine or tryptophan is present at the end of the CDR3, so a read error is the likely explanation. The chain joins TRBV29-1 to TRBJ2-1; no clear D gene. This CDR3 is 13 amino acids long. From germline, CDR1 is SQVTM and CDR2 ANQGSEA. CDR3 amino acids: CGVDAGTYNEQFS. As DNA, the CDR3 is TGCGGCGTTGACGCCGGTACCTACAATGAGCAGTTCTCC.

On this clonotype itself: Given a much more abundant clone one base away, this may be a read error. This rearrangement joins TRBV29-1 to TRBJ1-1, with 7 bases matching TRBD1. Germline V gene sequence: CDR1 SQVTM, CDR2 ANQGSEA. Trimming cost V 3 bases and J 4 bases; bases outside gene matches: 2. This CDR3 region has 12 residues. CDR3 protein: CSVDRGGTEAFF. CDR3 nucleotide sequence: TGCAGCGTTGACAGGGGGGGCACTGAAGCTTTCTTT. Drawing the rest from reference TRBV29-1 and TRBJ1-1, the complete variable domain is SAVISQKPSRDICQRGTSLTIQCQVDSQVTMMFWYRQQPGQSLTLIATANQGSEATYESGFVIDKFPISRPNLTFSTLTVSNMSPEDSSIYLCSVDRGGTEAFFGQGTRLTVV.

This clonotype is termed medium-sized. This chain connects TRBV7-8 to TRBJ2-1, with 8 positions matching TRBD2. The V segment lost 7 bases and the J segment 0 bases; nucleotides outside the gene matches: 17. The CDR3 contains 19 residues. Germline CDR1 SGHVS, CDR2 FQNEAQ. The CDR3 here is CASNPKMASGPSSYNEQFF. In DNA form, the CDR3 reads TGTGCCAGCAACCCTAAGATGGCTAGCGGGCCGAGCTCCTACAATGAGCAGTTCTTC.

Comment on this clonotype: A clone one base away is much larger, so this may be a read error. The chain combines TRBV6-2 or TRBV6-3 with TRBJ2-1; the D gene could be TRBD1 or TRBD2 (6 bases each). V was cut by 7 bases and J by 4 bases, with 23 bases left in between. Germline assignment: CDR1 MNHEY and CDR2 SVGEGT. This CDR3 has 17 residues. The chain's CDR3 is CASNHHREVLKYNEQFF. The CDR3 region has the DNA TGTGCCAGCAATCATCACAGGGAGGTCCTAAAATACAATGAGCAGTTCTTC.

In this sample, this clonotype turned up a few times. The V and J genes are TRBV12-3 or TRBV12-4 and TRBJ2-7; D call uncertain. Between the trimmed V and J ends, which lost 2 bases and 5 bases, there was a span of 7 bases. The CDR3 consists of 12 residues. In DNA, the CDR3 is TGTGCCAGCAGTTTACATCCTAACGAGCAGTACTTC. This codes for CASSLHPNEQYF.

This clonotype was observed a few times. The J gene is TRBJ2-2, the V gene TRBV27; 7 bases are a match to TRBD1. This CDR3 comprises 16 residues. The V gene's germline CDR1 is MNHEY and CDR2 SMNVEV (reference sequence). The trim removed 5 bases at V and 4 bases at J, leaving 10 bases unmatched. The CDR3 DNA is TGTGCCAGCAGTCCGAGTATGGGACAGATCACCGGGGAGCTGTTTTTT. Translation: CASSPSMGQITGELFF.

As to this clonotype: A much larger clone is a single base away; this may be a read error. The chain uses TRBV4-1 and TRBJ1-6; possibly TRBD1 for D (6 bases). Trimming took 2 bases from V and 9 from J, leaving 17 bases between them. The germline V gene encodes CDR1 MGHRA and CDR2 YSYEKL. This CDR3 region has 16 residues. The CDR3 here is CASSQRQGTFSSPLHF. CDR3 sequence (DNA): TGCGCCAGCAGCCAACGTCAGGGGACCTTCAGTTCACCCCTCCACTTT.

This clonotype is judged medium-sized. A junction boundary mismatches the germline segment, possibly from a read error. J is TRBJ2-7 and V is TRBV7-2; 8 nucleotides match TRBD2. The CDR3 length is 14 residues. Germline values: CDR1 SGHTA, CDR2 FQGNSA. CDR3 sequence: CASSLAGPGYEQYF. The CDR3 coding sequence is TGTGCCAGCAGCCTAGCGGGCCCGGGGTACGAGCAGTACTTC.

The chain combines TRBV6-2 or TRBV6-3 with TRBJ2-3, with D hard to call. This CDR3 comprises 14 residues. V shed 0 bases and J shed 3 bases, with 7 bases lying between them. CDR1 and CDR2 (germline): MNHEY, SVGEGT. The CDR3 DNA reads as TGTGCCAGCAGTTACTCTGCAGGTACAGATACGCAGTATTTT. This codes for CASSYSAGTDTQYF.

By share, this clonotype counts as medium-sized (0.01 to 0.1%). The chain couples TRBV2 to TRBJ2-1, with D possibly called TRBD1 or TRBD2 (5 bases each). Germline loops: CDR1 SNHLY, CDR2 FYNNEI. CDR3 size: 15 residues. The V and J ends lost 6 bases and 8 bases respectively, with 20 bases between them. The CDR3 protein is CASRVPGTKGDEQFF. The CDR3 region has the DNA TGTGCCAGCAGAGTCCCAGGGACCAAAGGGGATGAGCAGTTCTTC.

This clonotype rates as medium-sized. The chain recombines TRBV9 with TRBJ2-5; D remains unclear. CDR3 length: 13 residues. The V end lost 0 bases, the J end lost 4 bases, and 7 bases lay between the germline ends. Germline lookup yields CDR1 SGDLS and CDR2 YYNGEE. CDR3 loop: CASSVAARETQYF. CDR3 DNA sequence: TGTGCCAGCAGCGTAGCAGCTCGAGAGACCCAGTACTTC.